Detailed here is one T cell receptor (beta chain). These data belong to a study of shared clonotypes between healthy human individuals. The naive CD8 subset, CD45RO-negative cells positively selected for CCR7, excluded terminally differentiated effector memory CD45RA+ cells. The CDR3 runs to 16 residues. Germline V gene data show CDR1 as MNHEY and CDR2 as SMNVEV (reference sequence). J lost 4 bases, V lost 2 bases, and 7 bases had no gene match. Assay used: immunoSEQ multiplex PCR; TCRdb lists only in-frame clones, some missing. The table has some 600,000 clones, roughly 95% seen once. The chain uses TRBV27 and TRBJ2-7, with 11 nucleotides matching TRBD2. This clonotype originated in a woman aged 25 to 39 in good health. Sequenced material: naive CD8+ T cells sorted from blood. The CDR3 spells CASSLTRGLAAYEQYF. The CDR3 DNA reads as TGTGCCAGCAGTTTAACTCGGGGACTAGCGGCATACGAGCAGTACTTC.